These T cell receptor beta chains were read from a single sample in a study of blood T cells in healthy people across ages. TCRdb reprocessed the 5' RACE reads with MiXCR, giving one entry per CDR3 protein. The profile shows 1.5 million or so distinct CDR3 sequences, 35% to 45% of them singletons. The sequenced sample consisted of blood. These receptors originate from a woman between 18 and 29 years old in good health. The CDR3 runs from the conserved cysteine through the conserved F or W. The order of the fields is V gene, D gene, clone size, J gene, CDR3 DNA, CDR3 protein. D genes are given only for firm matches. Clone size is shown for a subset of rows, as once, few, many or a class of expanded clone.

TRBV5-6	NA	NA	TRBJ1-2	TGTGCCAGCAGCTGGGCTGACAACTATGGCTACACCTTC	CASSWADNYGYTF
TRBV2	TRBD1	NA	TRBJ1-2	TGTGCCAGCCAGACAGGGGCTGGGTATGGCTACACCTTC	CASQTGAGYGYTF
TRBV5-6	TRBD1	NA	TRBJ2-1	TGTGCCAGCAGCGATCGGGACAGATACAGTGAGCAGTTCTTC	CASSDRDRYSEQFF
TRBV7-9	NA	NA	TRBJ1-1	TGTGCCAGCAGCTTACATGGGGTCGCTGAAGCTTTCTTT	CASSLHGVAEAFF
TRBV18	NA	once	TRBJ1-2	TGTGCCAGCTCACCATTGGCAACCGAATATGGCTACACCTTC	CASSPLATEYGYTF
TRBV18	NA	NA	TRBJ1-1	TGTGCCAGCTCACCGGGCAGGGGCCGGGGCACTGAAGCTTTCTTT	CASSPGRGRGTEAFF
TRBV25-1	TRBD1	few	TRBJ2-7	TGTGCCAGCAGTGAAATACAGGGGCTTACCGAGCAGTACTTC	CASSEIQGLTEQYF
TRBV20-1	NA	NA	TRBJ1-1	TGCAGTGCTAGAGATCCCCAGGAAAGCTCGAACACTGAAGCTTTCTTT	CSARDPQESSNTEAFF
TRBV6-2/TRBV6-3	NA	few	TRBJ2-5	TGTGCCAGCAGTACGGGCCGTTGGGAGCAGTACTTC	CASSTGRWEQYF
TRBV24-1	TRBD2	few	TRBJ2-3	TGTGCCACCAGTGACTCCCTACTAGCGGGGTCAGGGGCGCAGTATTTT	CATSDSLLAGSGAQYF
TRBV10-3	NA	few	TRBJ2-1	TGTGCCATCAGTGAGTCGGACGGGAGCCGCCGCGATGAGCAGTTCTTC	CAISESDGSRRDEQFF
TRBV20-1	NA	few	TRBJ2-3	TGCAGTGCTGGCGGACAGAGAACAGATACGCAGTATTTT	CSAGGQRTDTQYF
TRBV11-1	TRBD2	few	TRBJ2-3	TGTGCCAGCACCATTAGCGGGGCAAGCACAGATACGCAGTATTTT	CASTISGASTDTQYF
TRBV7-2	NA	NA	TRBJ2-3	TGTGCCAGCAGCTTAGCGTCCCTTAACACAGATACGCAGTATTTT	CASSLASLNTDTQYF
TRBV6-1	TRBD1	few	TRBJ1-5	TGTGCCAGCAGCTCAAACGACAGGGAGGTCGATAGCAATCAGCCCCAGCATTTT	CASSSNDREVDSNQPQHF
TRBV6-5	NA	NA	TRBJ1-1	TGTGCCAGCAGTTTGAAAAGAGTGAACACTGAAGCTTTCTTT	CASSLKRVNTEAFF
TRBV4-1	TRBD2	NA	TRBJ2-5	TGCGCCAGCAGCCAGGACCCGGGACTACCCCAGACCCAGTACTTC	CASSQDPGLPQTQYF
TRBV12-3/TRBV12-4	TRBD2	few	TRBJ2-3	TGTGCCAGCAGCCCAATGGGACTAGCGGGGGCTGCTAGCACAGATACGCAGTATTTT	CASSPMGLAGAASTDTQYF
TRBV20-1	NA	NA	TRBJ1-1	TGCAGTGCTATAGCGGTTGCGAACACTGAAGCTTTCTTT	CSAIAVANTEAFF
TRBV9	NA	NA	TRBJ2-3	TGTGCCAGCAGCAACATAGGGGGACGCACAGATACGCAGTATTTT	CASSNIGGRTDTQYF
TRBV7-9	NA	few	TRBJ1-5	TGTGCCAGCAGCTTAAGTAGCAGTCGAGTAGAGCCCCAGCATTTT	CASSLSSSRVEPQHF
TRBV7-2	TRBD2	NA	TRBJ2-1	TGTGCCGGCAGCTTAGCGTTTCAGACTAGCGGGAAACCTGAGCAGTTCTTC	CAGSLAFQTSGKPEQFF
TRBV18	NA	NA	TRBJ2-1	TGTGCCAGCTCACCAACGACTGGTTCCTACAATGAGCAGTTCTTC	CASSPTTGSYNEQFF
TRBV20-1	TRBD1	few	TRBJ2-5	TGCAGTGCCCGGGGTTCTGTGGACAGGCAGGAGACCCAGTACTTC	CSARGSVDRQETQYF
TRBV20-1	TRBD1	NA	TRBJ1-2	TGCAGGGCAAATACAGGGGCCTATGGCTACACCTTC	CRANTGAYGYTF
TRBV7-2	TRBD1	NA	TRBJ2-3	TGTGCCGGCAGCTCTCAGACAGGGCGCACAGATACGCAGTATTTT	CAGSSQTGRTDTQYF
TRBV29-1	NA	many	TRBJ1-2	TGCAGCGTTGGGGTCTCGGACAGTTACTACACCTTC	CSVGVSDSYYTF
TRBV12-3/TRBV12-4	TRBD1	NA	TRBJ2-3	TGTGCCAACAGTTTCAAGAGACAGGGGGCGGGTAGCAATACGCAGTATTTT	CANSFKRQGAGSNTQYF
TRBV12-3/TRBV12-4	TRBD2	NA	TRBJ2-7	TGTGCCAGCAGACGAACTAGCGGGGGGGGCTACGAGCAGTACTTC	CASRRTSGGGYEQYF
TRBV20-1	NA	NA	TRBJ1-5	TGCAGTGCTAGCCTACCGGGACCCAATCAGCCCCAGCATTTT	CSASLPGPNQPQHF
TRBV6-1	NA	NA	TRBJ2-5	TGTGCCAGCAGTGAAGGTGGCGCGTTGTTTCGAGAGACCCAGTACTTC	CASSEGGALFRETQYF
TRBV13	TRBD1	NA	TRBJ1-1	TGTGCCAGCAGCGTCAGGGGGCGGAACACTGAAGCTTTCTTT	CASSVRGRNTEAFF
TRBV4-2	TRBD2	few	TRBJ2-3	TGTGCCAGCAGCCAAGATCTCTCTGTGCCCGGACTAGCGGGGACAGATACGCAGTATTTT	CASSQDLSVPGLAGTDTQYF
TRBV3-1	NA	NA	TRBJ2-1	TGTGCCAGCAGCCAAGACCAGGGGACCTACGAGCAGTTCTTC	CASSQDQGTYEQFF
TRBV6-1	NA	NA	TRBJ2-6	TGTGCCAGCAGCCCCTCCCCGGCAGGGCAATCTGGGGCCAACGTCCTGACTTTC	CASSPSPAGQSGANVLTF
TRBV2	NA	NA	TRBJ2-5	TGTGCCAGCATGGGCGGGACAGAGTCGTACCAAGAGACCCAGTACTTC	CASMGGTESYQETQYF
TRBV10-3	NA	NA	TRBJ1-5	TGTGCCATCAGTGAGGGGACAATGGGGGCATATAGCAATCAGCCCCAGCATTTT	CAISEGTMGAYSNQPQHF
TRBV11-3	TRBD2	NA	TRBJ2-3	TGTGCCAGCAGCCAAAGAGCGGGGGGGCCATATACGCAGTATTTT	CASSQRAGGPYTQYF
TRBV6-1	NA	NA	TRBJ2-1	TGTGCCAGCAGTGAAGTTTGGGGAAATGAGCAGTTCTTC	CASSEVWGNEQFF
TRBV6-5	NA	NA	TRBJ1-5	TGTGCCAACACAAATCGACCGGCCAATCAGCCCCAGCATTTT	CANTNRPANQPQHF
TRBV7-4	TRBD2	NA	TRBJ2-7	TGTGCCAGCAGCTTAGCTCGGAGCGGGAGTGCGTACAATGAGCAGTACTTC	CASSLARSGSAYNEQYF
TRBV3-1	NA	NA	TRBJ1-5	TGTGCCAGCAGCCATACGACACGGGCCGGTCAGCCCCAGCATTTT	CASSHTTRAGQPQHF
TRBV9	NA	NA	TRBJ1-4	TGTGCCAGCAGCGTGACCGACAGCCATAATGAAAAACTGTTTTTT	CASSVTDSHNEKLFF
TRBV7-2	NA	few	TRBJ2-7	TGTGCCAGCAGTCCCCACACCCAGGGTTACGAGCAGTACTTC	CASSPHTQGYEQYF